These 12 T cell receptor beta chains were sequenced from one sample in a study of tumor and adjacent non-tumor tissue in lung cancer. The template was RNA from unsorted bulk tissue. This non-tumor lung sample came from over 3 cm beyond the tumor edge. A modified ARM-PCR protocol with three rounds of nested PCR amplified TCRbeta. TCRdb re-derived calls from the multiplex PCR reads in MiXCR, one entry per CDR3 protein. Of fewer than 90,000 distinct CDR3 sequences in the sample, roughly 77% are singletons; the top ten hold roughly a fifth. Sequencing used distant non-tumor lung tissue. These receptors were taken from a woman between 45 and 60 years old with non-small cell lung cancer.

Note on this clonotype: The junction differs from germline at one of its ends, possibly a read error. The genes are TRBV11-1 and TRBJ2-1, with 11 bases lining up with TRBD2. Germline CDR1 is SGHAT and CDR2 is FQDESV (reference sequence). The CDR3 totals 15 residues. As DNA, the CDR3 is TGTGCCAGCAGCTTGGGACTAGCGGACTACGAAGAGCAATTCTTC. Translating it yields CASSLGLADYEEQFF.

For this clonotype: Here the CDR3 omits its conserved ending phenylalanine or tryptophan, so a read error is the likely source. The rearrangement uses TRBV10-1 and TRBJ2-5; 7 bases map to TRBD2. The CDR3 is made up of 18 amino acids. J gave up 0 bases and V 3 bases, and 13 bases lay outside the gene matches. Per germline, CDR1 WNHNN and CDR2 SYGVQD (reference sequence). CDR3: CASSDWSPRGKHQETQYL. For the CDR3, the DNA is TGCGCCAGCAGTGATTGGTCGCCGCGGGGGAAACACCAAGAGACCCAGTACTTA.

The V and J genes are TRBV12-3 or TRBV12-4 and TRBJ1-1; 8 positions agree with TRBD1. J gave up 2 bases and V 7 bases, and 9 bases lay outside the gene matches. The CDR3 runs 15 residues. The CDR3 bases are TGTGCCAGCACTCTCCGACAGGGGCAAAACACTGAAGCTTTCTTT. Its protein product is CASTLRQGQNTEAFF.

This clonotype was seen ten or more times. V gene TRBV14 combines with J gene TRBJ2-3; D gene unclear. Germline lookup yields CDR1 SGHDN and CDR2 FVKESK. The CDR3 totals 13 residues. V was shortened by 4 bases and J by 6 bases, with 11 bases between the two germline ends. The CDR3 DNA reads TGTGCCAGCAGCCGAACGGATTATGATACGCAGTATTTT. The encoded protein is CASSRTDYDTQYF.

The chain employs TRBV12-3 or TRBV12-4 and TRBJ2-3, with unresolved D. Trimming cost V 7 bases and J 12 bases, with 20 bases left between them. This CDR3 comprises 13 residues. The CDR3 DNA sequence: TGTGCCAGCAATTTTTTTGACTTCGATATACAGTATTTT. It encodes CASNFFDFDIQYF.

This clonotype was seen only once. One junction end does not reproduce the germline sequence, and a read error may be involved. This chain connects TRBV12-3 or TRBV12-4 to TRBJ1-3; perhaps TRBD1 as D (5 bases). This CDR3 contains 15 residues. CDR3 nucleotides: TGTCCCAGCTGCAGGGACTCGTACTCTGGAAACACCATATATTTT. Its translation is CPSCRDSYSGNTIYF.

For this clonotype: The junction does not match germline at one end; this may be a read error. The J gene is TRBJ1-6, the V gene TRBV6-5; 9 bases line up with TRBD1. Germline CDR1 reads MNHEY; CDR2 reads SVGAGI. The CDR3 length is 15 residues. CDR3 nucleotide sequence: TGTGCCAGCAGCCTAGCGGGACAGGGTAATTCACCCCTTCACTTT. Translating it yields CASSLAGQGNSPLHF.

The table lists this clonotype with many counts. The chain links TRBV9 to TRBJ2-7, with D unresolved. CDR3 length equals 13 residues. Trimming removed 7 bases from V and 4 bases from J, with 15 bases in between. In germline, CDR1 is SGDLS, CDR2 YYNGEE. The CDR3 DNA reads TGTGCCAGCGGTGATTCGGGCGGATACGAGCAGTACTTC. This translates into CASGDSGGYEQYF.

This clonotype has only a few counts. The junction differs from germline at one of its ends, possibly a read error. The CDR3 loop is CSVREEPRETQYF. The CDR3 DNA reads TGCAGTGTTAGAGAGGAACCCCGGGAGACCCAGTACTTC. The rearrangement links TRBV20-1 to TRBJ2-5; D is ambiguous. The CDR3 totals 13 residues. Germline V gene lookup returns CDR1 DFQATT and CDR2 SNEGSKA (reference sequence).

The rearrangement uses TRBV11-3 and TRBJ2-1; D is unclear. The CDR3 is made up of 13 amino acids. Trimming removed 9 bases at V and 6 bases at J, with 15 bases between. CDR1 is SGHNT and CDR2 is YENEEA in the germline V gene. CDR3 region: CASSSETTNEQFF. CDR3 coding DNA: TGTGCCAGTAGTTCCGAGACCACCAATGAGCAGTTCTTC.

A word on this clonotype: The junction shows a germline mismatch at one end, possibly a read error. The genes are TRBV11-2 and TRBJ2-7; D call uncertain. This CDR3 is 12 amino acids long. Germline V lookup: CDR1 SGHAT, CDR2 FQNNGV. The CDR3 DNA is TGTACCAGCAGCTTAGTGGCTTACGAGCAGTATTTC. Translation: CTSSLVAYEQYF.

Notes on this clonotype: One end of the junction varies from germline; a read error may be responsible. This CDR3 is CSVKLAGGASIYDQYF. For the CDR3, the DNA is TGCAGTGTGAAACTAGCTGGAGGCGCGTCGATCTACGATCAGTACTTC. The rearrangement links TRBV29-1 to TRBJ2-7, with D perhaps matching TRBD2 (6 bases). The germline gives CDR1 SQVTM, CDR2 ANQGSEA. There are 16 residues in the CDR3.